A selection of T cell receptor beta chains follows, all from one sample in a study of blood T cell repertoires in COVID-19. Profiled with immunoSEQ multiplex PCR; TCRdb holds only in-frame clones, not every one. The sample contains approximately 150,000 clones, around 89% of which appear only once. The sequencing sample was made of peripheral blood. All receptors come from a human donor in a cohort sampled during active COVID-19. Both conserved end residues are part of each CDR3. Each record gives: V gene, J gene, D gene, clone size, CDR3 DNA, CDR3 protein. D genes are given only for firm matches. Clone size is shown for a subset of rows, as once, few, many or a class of expanded clone.

TRBV19	TRBJ2-1	-	few	TGTGCCAGTAGGCCCCGTGATAGCCTCTACAATGAGCAGTTCTTC	CASRPRDSLYNEQFF
TRBV19	TRBJ1-1	-	-	TGTGCCAGTAGTATAGATCTATCCGCGAGCTACACTGAAGCTTTCTTT	CASSIDLSASYTEAFF
TRBV5-1	TRBJ1-1	TRBD1	-	TGCGCCAGCAGCTTCCGGGACAGGGCTCCTGAAGCTTTCTTT	CASSFRDRAPEAFF
TRBV5-1	TRBJ2-7	-	-	TGCGCCAGCAGCTTGGCCGAGCGTGGCCCCTACGAGCAGTACTTC	CASSLAERGPYEQYF
TRBV11-3	TRBJ2-2	TRBD1	-	TGTGCCAGCAGCCTTAACAGGGGTGATCGGGAGCTGTTTTTT	CASSLNRGDRELFF
TRBV6-6	TRBJ1-1	-	-	TGTGCCAGCAGTACAGGGATGAACACTGAAGCTTTCTTT	CASSTGMNTEAFF
TRBV7-9	TRBJ2-3	TRBD2	once	TGTGCCAGCAGCTTACGGCGCCCGGGACTAGGCACAGATACGCAGTATTTT	CASSLRRPGLGTDTQYF
TRBV14	TRBJ2-7	TRBD1	-	TGTGCCAGCAGCCAAGGTTCTCTAGGACAGGCTGATTACGAGCAGTACTTC	CASSQGSLGQADYEQYF
TRBV11-2	TRBJ2-2	TRBD2	-	TGTGCCAGCAGCTCGAAGGGTAAAGCGGGGGTGAACACCGGGGAGCTGTTTTTT	CASSSKGKAGVNTGELFF
TRBV9	TRBJ1-2	TRBD1	-	TGTGCCAGCAGCACTTGGGACAGAAACTATGGCTACACCTTC	CASSTWDRNYGYTF
TRBV24-1	TRBJ1-1	TRBD1	-	TGTGCCACTCGCCCTAACAGGGGGCTGAACACTGAAGCTTTCTTT	CATRPNRGLNTEAFF
TRBV6-2/TRBV6-3	TRBJ1-5	-	-	TGTGCCAGCAGTTTACAGGACCTTCTTTATAGCAATCAGCCCCAGCATTTT	CASSLQDLLYSNQPQHF
TRBV27	TRBJ2-5	TRBD1	-	TGTGCCAGCAGTTTACGGACAGGGGGTTCGGAGACCCAGTACTTC	CASSLRTGGSETQYF
TRBV11-3	TRBJ1-1	-	-	TGTGCCAGCAGCCGGGACATTTACACTGAAGCTTTCTTT	CASSRDIYTEAFF
TRBV6-5	TRBJ1-1	TRBD1	few	TGTGCCAGCAGGCGTCCAGGGGGCACTGAAGCTTTCTTT	CASRRPGGTEAFF
TRBV9	TRBJ2-6	TRBD1	-	TGTGCCAGCAGCCCTTGGACAGGTCTCCGCTCTGGGGCCAACGTCCTGACTTTC	CASSPWTGLRSGANVLTF
TRBV5-4	TRBJ2-7	-	-	TGTGCCAGCAGCTTGGCGACAGCCTCCTACGAGCAGTACTTC	CASSLATASYEQYF
TRBV6-6	TRBJ2-3	-	-	TGTGCCAGCAGTTACGGGGGGGCAGGCACAGATACGCAGTATTTT	CASSYGGAGTDTQYF
TRBV9	TRBJ2-3	TRBD2	-	TGTGCCAGCAGCGGGACTAGCTTCTATGCAGATACGCAGTATTTT	CASSGTSFYADTQYF
TRBV4-1	TRBJ2-5	TRBD1	-	TGCGCCAGCAGCCAAGATCATGGCAGGGGGGAGACCCAGTACTTC	CASSQDHGRGETQYF
TRBV5-1	TRBJ2-5	TRBD2	-	TGCGCCAGCAGCAGAGACCCGGGACTAGCGGAGAAGACCCAGTACTTC	CASSRDPGLAEKTQYF
TRBV27	TRBJ2-7	-	-	TGTGCCAGCAGTCCGGGACTTACGGGCGAGCAGTACTTC	CASSPGLTGEQYF
TRBV19	TRBJ1-5	TRBD1	-	TGTGCCAGTAGTATTGGACAGGTTAGCAATCAGCCCCAGCATTTT	CASSIGQVSNQPQHF
TRBV19	TRBJ2-3	TRBD2	-	TGTGCCAGTAGTCCTCAAGGAGCGGGGGGTGGAGATACGCAGTATTTT	CASSPQGAGGGDTQYF
TRBV5-1	TRBJ2-7	TRBD2	once	TGCGCCAGCAGCTTGGCCGGCGCTACTAGCGTTTACGAGCAGTACTTC	CASSLAGATSVYEQYF
TRBV5-1	TRBJ2-7	-	-	TGCGCCAGCAGCTTCGGACACGGCTACGAGCAGTACTTC	CASSFGHGYEQYF
TRBV4-2	TRBJ1-5	-	-	TGTGCCAGCAGCCAAGATCGGGGGGGGCAGCCCCAGCATTTT	CASSQDRGGQPQHF
TRBV7-2	TRBJ2-7	TRBD2	-	TGTGCCAGCAGCTCTAGCGGGGGGGCCTACGAGCAGTACTTC	CASSSSGGAYEQYF
TRBV15	TRBJ2-7	-	-	TGTGCCACCAACGGTTCGAGATACGAGCAGTACTTC	CATNGSRYEQYF
TRBV2	TRBJ2-7	-	-	TGTGCCAGCAGTCCAGAATTCTACGAGCAGTACTTC	CASSPEFYEQYF
TRBV6-5	TRBJ1-6	-	few	TGTGCCACAAAGGGGGAGCTCTCCTATAATTCACCCCTCCACTTT	CATKGELSYNSPLHF
TRBV28	TRBJ2-1	TRBD2	-	TGTGCCAGCAGTTTGAGACGGGGGGTCTGGAATGAGCAGTTCTTC	CASSLRRGVWNEQFF
TRBV7-7	TRBJ2-7	-	-	TGTGCCAGCAGCTCCGCGAGGGGGTACGAGCAGTACTTC	CASSSARGYEQYF
TRBV3-1/TRBV3-2	TRBJ2-3	TRBD2	-	TGTGCCAGCAGCCGGACTAGCGGGGGGGCGACGGCAGATACGCAGTATTTT	CASSRTSGGATADTQYF
TRBV14	TRBJ2-5	TRBD2	-	TGTGCCAGCAGCCAAGATAGCGGGATAGTGGGAACCCAGTACTTC	CASSQDSGIVGTQYF
TRBV7-9	TRBJ2-3	TRBD2	-	TGTGCCAGCAGCTTAAGCGGGGGTACCGCAGATACGCAGTATTTT	CASSLSGGTADTQYF
TRBV15	TRBJ2-3	-	-	TGTGCCACCAGCAGACCCGGGGGTTTAGATACGCAGTATTTT	CATSRPGGLDTQYF
TRBV5-1	TRBJ2-3	-	-	TGCGCCAGCAGCTCCCGGGACAACCCCACAGATACGCAGTATTTT	CASSSRDNPTDTQYF
TRBV30	TRBJ2-5	-	-	TGTGCCTGGAGTTTTGGACAGATCCAAGAGACCCAGTACTTC	CAWSFGQIQETQYF
TRBV4-1	TRBJ2-7	TRBD2	few	TGCGCCAGCAGCCAGAACCCAGCGGGGTTCTACGAGCAGTACTTC	CASSQNPAGFYEQYF
TRBV7-9	TRBJ2-5	TRBD2	once	TGTGCCAGCAGCTTCTTGGGACTAGCCCAAGAGACCCAGTACTTC	CASSFLGLAQETQYF
TRBV9	TRBJ2-7	TRBD1	few	TGTGCCAGCAGCGTAAGGGCAGGGACAGGTTCCTACGAGCAGTACTTC	CASSVRAGTGSYEQYF